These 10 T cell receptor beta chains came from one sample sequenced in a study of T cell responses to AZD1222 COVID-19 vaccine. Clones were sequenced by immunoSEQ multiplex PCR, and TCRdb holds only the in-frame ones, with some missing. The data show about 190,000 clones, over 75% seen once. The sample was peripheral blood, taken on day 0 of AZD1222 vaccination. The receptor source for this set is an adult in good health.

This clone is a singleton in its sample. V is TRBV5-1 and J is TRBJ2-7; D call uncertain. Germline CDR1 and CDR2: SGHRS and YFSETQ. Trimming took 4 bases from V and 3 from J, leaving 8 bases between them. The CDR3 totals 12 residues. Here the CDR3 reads CASSPENYEQYF. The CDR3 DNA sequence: TGCGCCAGCAGCCCTGAAAACTACGAGCAGTACTTC.

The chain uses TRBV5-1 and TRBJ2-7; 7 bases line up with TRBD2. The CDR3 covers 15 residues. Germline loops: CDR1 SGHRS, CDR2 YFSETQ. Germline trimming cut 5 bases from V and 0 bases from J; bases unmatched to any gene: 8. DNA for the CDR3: TGCGCCAGCAGTCGGGAAGCGGGGAGCTCCTACGAGCAGTACTTC. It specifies CASSREAGSSYEQYF.

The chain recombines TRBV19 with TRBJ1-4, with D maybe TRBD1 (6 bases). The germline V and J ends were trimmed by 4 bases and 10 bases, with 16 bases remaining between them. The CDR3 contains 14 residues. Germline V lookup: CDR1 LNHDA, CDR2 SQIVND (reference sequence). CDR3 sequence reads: CASSTPWGAGKLFF. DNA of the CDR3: TGTGCCAGTAGTACCCCCTGGGGGGCAGGAAAACTGTTTTTT.

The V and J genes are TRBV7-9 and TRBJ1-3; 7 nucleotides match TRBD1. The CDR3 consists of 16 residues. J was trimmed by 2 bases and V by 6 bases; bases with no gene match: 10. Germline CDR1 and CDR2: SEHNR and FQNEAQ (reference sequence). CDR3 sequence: CASRKDRRVTGNTIYF. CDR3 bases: TGTGCCAGCAGAAAGGACAGGAGGGTAACTGGAAACACCATATATTTT.

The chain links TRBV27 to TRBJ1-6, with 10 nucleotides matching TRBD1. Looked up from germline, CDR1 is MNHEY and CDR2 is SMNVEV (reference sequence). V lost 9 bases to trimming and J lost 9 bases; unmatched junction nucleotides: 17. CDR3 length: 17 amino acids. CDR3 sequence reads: CASRWDRGVAGASPLHF. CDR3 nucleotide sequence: TGTGCCAGTAGATGGGACAGGGGCGTAGCCGGAGCTTCACCCCTCCACTTT.

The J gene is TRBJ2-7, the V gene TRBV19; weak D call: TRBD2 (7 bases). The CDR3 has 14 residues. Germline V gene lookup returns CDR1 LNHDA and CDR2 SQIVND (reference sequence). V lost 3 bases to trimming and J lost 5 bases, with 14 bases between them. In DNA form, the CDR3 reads TGTGCCAGTAGTATTCGGGGGGCCCCCGACGAGCAGTACTTC. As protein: CASSIRGAPDEQYF.

The CDR3 loop is CASSLLGHSNQPQHF. For the CDR3, the DNA is TGTGCCAGCAGCTTATTAGGCCATAGCAATCAGCCCCAGCATTTT. The rearrangement links TRBV7-8 to TRBJ1-5; D gene ambiguous. The CDR3 has 15 residues. V gave up 2 bases and J gave up 0 bases, with 8 bases separating them. Looked up from germline, CDR1 is SGHVS and CDR2 is FQNEAQ.

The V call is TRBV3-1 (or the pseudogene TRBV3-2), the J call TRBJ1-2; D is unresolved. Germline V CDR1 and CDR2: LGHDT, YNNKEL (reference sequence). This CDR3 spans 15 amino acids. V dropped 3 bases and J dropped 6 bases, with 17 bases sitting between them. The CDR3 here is CASSHLPVEADGYTF. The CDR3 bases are TGTGCCAGCAGCCACCTTCCTGTGGAGGCCGATGGCTACACCTTC.

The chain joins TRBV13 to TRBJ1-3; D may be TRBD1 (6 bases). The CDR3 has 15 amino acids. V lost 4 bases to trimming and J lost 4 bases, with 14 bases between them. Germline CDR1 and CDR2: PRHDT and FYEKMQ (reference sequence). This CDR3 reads CASSYGQKQGNTIYF. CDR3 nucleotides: TGTGCCAGCAGCTACGGACAGAAACAAGGAAACACCATATATTTT.

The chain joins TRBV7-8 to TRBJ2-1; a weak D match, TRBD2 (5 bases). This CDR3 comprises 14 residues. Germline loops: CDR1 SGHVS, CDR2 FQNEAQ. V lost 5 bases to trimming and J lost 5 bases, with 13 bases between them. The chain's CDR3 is CASSTGYNDNEQFF. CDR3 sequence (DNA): TGTGCCAGCAGCACGGGGTATAACGACAATGAGCAGTTCTTC.